The 18 T cell receptor beta chains below were found in one sample sequenced in a study of cytomegalovirus exposure and HLA in healthy donors. Both 60 Vbeta primers and 13 Jbeta primers went into the PCR. Produced via immunoSEQ multiplex PCR; TCRdb's table is partial and in-frame only. The table lists some 85,000 clones, 70% to 85% of them singletons. Sequences were obtained from PBMCs. These receptors were obtained from a man aged 18 to 30 in good health and CMV-seronegative.

The V gene is TRBV5-1, the J gene TRBJ2-1, with TRBD2 matching 14 bases. Unmatched junction bases numbered 8, after V lost 5 bases and J lost 1 base. The CDR3 is made up of 18 amino acids. The germline gives CDR1 SGHRS, CDR2 YFSETQ. The CDR3 protein is CASRGLAGGRESYNEQFF. Here the CDR3 DNA reads TGCGCCAGCAGAGGACTAGCGGGAGGCCGTGAGTCCTACAATGAGCAGTTCTTC.

V usage is TRBV27 and J usage is TRBJ2-7, with TRBD2 as a possible D gene (6 bases). CDR3 length equals 15 residues. In germline, CDR1 is MNHEY, CDR2 SMNVEV (reference sequence). The germline V and J ends were trimmed by 6 bases and 3 bases, with 18 bases remaining between them. The DNA of the CDR3 is TGTGCCAGCAGGGAGACCTCGGGACTTAACTACGAGCAGTACTTC. Residues: CASRETSGLNYEQYF.

The rearrangement uses TRBV19 and TRBJ2-7; tentative D call: TRBD2 (6 bases). CDR3 length: 15 residues. V was pared by 5 bases and J by 4 bases, with 18 bases between. CDR1 and CDR2 from the germline V gene are LNHDA and SQIVND (reference sequence). The DNA of the CDR3 is TGTGCCAGTAGTCCCATGGGGCGGGATCGGTACGAGCAGTACTTC. This codes for CASSPMGRDRYEQYF.

This chain links TRBV5-1 with TRBJ2-5, with 12 bases identical to TRBD2. CDR1 SGHRS and CDR2 YFSETQ come from the germline V gene. V gave up 4 bases and J gave up 5 bases; unmatched junction bases: 12. The CDR3 is 17 amino acids. CDR3 nucleotides: TGCGCCAGCAGCGCGTTTACTAGCGGGAGGCGAGAGGAGACCCAGTACTTC. As protein: CASSAFTSGRREETQYF.

V gene TRBV30 combines with J gene TRBJ1-1; D is possibly TRBD1 (6 bases). V dropped 5 bases and J dropped 1 base, with 11 bases sitting between them. CDR1 is GTSNPN, CDR2 SVGIG, per germline (reference sequence). This CDR3 spans 13 amino acids. CDR3 residues: CAWGGHTNTEAFF. For the CDR3, the DNA is TGTGCCTGGGGGGGACATACGAACACTGAAGCTTTCTTT. Using reference TRBV30 and TRBJ1-1 for the parts outside the CDR3, the full variable domain is SQTIHQWPATLVQPVGSPLSLECTVEGTSNPNLYWYRQAAGRGLQLLFYSVGIGQISSEVPQNLSASRPQDRQFILSSKKLLLSDSGFYLCAWGGHTNTEAFFGQGTRLTVV.

The chain joins TRBV2 to TRBJ1-1; 7 bases align to TRBD1. The CDR3 runs 13 residues. The germline gives CDR1 SNHLY, CDR2 FYNNEI. Trimming removed 6 bases from V and 2 bases from J; junction bases left unmatched: 3. Here the CDR3 DNA reads TGTGCCAGCAGGCAGGGGGTTAACACTGAAGCTTTCTTT. Translation: CASRQGVNTEAFF.

CDR3 coding DNA: TGTGCCAGCAGTTATTGGCCCAATTCCTACGAGCAGTACTTC. The encoded protein is CASSYWPNSYEQYF. The chain carries TRBV6-5 and TRBJ2-7, with D unclear. The CDR3 extends over 14 amino acids. The germline CDR1 and CDR2 sequences are MNHEY and SVGAGI. V lost 3 bases and J lost 1, with 10 bases in between.

About this clone: Other nucleotide sequences in the sample specify the same CDR3. The genes are TRBV9 and TRBJ2-7; D possibly corresponds to TRBD1 (5 bases). V was pared by 0 bases and J by 2 bases, with 6 bases between. Germline V gene lookup returns CDR1 SGDLS and CDR2 YYNGEE. This CDR3 contains 13 residues. CDR3 protein: CASSVGQTYEQYF. CDR3 nucleotides: TGTGCCAGCAGCGTAGGACAGACCTACGAGCAGTACTTC.

The V gene is TRBV27, the J gene TRBJ1-2; D may be TRBD1 (5 bases). Trimming took 7 bases from V and 7 from J, leaving 19 bases between them. The CDR3 has 14 amino acids. Germline CDR1 and CDR2: MNHEY and SMNVEV (reference sequence). CDR3 nucleotide sequence: TGTGCCAGCAAGTTTTCTTCTCAGGGAATTGGCTACACCTTC. Translated: CASKFSSQGIGYTF.

The CDR3 sequence: CASSLGTGGVRTEAFF. The CDR3 bases are TGTGCCAGCAGCTTAGGGACAGGGGGGGTTCGCACTGAAGCTTTCTTT. This chain connects TRBV11-2 to TRBJ1-1; 10 bases match TRBD1. This CDR3 contains 16 residues. Germline CDR1 and CDR2: SGHAT and FQNNGV. V was clipped by 1 base and J by 4 bases; unmatched bases: 6.

This rearrangement joins TRBV2 to TRBJ2-1, with 10 positions matching TRBD2. J was trimmed by 0 bases and V by 5 bases; bases with no gene match: 7. Germline lookup yields CDR1 SNHLY and CDR2 FYNNEI. The length of the CDR3 is 17 residues. This CDR3 reads CASSMLAGVTSYNEQFF. CDR3 sequence (DNA): TGTGCCAGCAGTATGCTAGCGGGAGTCACCTCCTACAATGAGCAGTTCTTC.

The chain recombines TRBV5-1 with TRBJ2-7; TRBD2 agrees at 15 bases. The J segment lost 6 bases and the V segment lost 4 bases, leaving 5 bases of the junction unmatched. The CDR3 has 15 amino acids. Germline V gene sequence: CDR1 SGHRS, CDR2 YFSETQ. CDR3 region: CASSASGLAGGEQYF. The CDR3 bases are TGCGCCAGCAGCGCCTCGGGACTAGCGGGAGGCGAGCAGTACTTC.

The chain joins TRBV6-5 to TRBJ2-7; TRBD2 aligns across 8 bases. The germline V gene encodes CDR1 MNHEY and CDR2 SVGAGI. This CDR3 region has 12 residues. V lost 10 bases, J lost 6 bases, and 8 bases stayed unmatched. In DNA form, the CDR3 reads TGTGCCACGTCGGGGGGGGAGAGCGAGCAGTACTTC. Protein sequence: CATSGGESEQYF.

V usage is TRBV7-9 and J usage is TRBJ1-1, with D tentatively TRBD1 (6 bases). This CDR3 is 13 amino acids long. Trimming left V 5 bases short and J 10 bases short, with 17 bases between. CDR1 and CDR2 (germline): SEHNR, FQNEAQ (reference sequence). Here the CDR3 reads CASSPNTGFSAFF. CDR3 nucleotides: TGTGCCAGCAGCCCGAACACAGGGTTTTCAGCTTTCTTT.

V and J are TRBV9 and TRBJ2-5; 7 positions agree with TRBD1. Per the germline V gene, CDR1 is SGDLS and CDR2 is YYNGEE. The CDR3 sequence is 13 residues long. V lost 6 bases, J lost 3 bases, and 5 bases stayed unmatched. As DNA, the CDR3 is TGTGCCAGCACCACCGGGACAGAAGAGACCCAGTACTTC. It translates to CASTTGTEETQYF.

The chain carries TRBV5-1 and TRBJ2-7; D ambiguous. CDR1 is SGHRS and CDR2 is YFSETQ in the germline V gene. This CDR3 has 14 amino acids. Between the trimmed V and J ends, which lost 0 bases and 0 bases, there was a span of 7 bases. Here the CDR3 DNA reads TGCGCCAGCAGCTTGGCTATTAACTCCTACGAGCAGTACTTC. Translated, it gives CASSLAINSYEQYF.

The V and J genes are TRBV27 and TRBJ1-1; TRBD1 matches at 7 bases. The V gene end was trimmed by 2 bases and the J gene end by 4 bases; junction bases not matched to a gene: 4. Germline V gene lookup returns CDR1 MNHEY and CDR2 SMNVEV (reference sequence). The length of the CDR3 is 14 residues. CDR3: CASSLNRGGTEAFF. DNA for the CDR3: TGTGCCAGCAGTTTAAACAGGGGAGGCACTGAAGCTTTCTTT.

The CDR3 region has the DNA TGTGCCAGCAGCGCAACGGGAGGTGAACATACGCAGTATTTT. This sequence encodes CASSATGGEHTQYF. The rearrangement uses TRBV5-4 and TRBJ2-3; 7 bases fit TRBD2. The junction had 9 bases not matched to a gene; V was cut back by 4 bases and J by 7 bases. Germline CDR1 SGHNT, CDR2 YYREEE (reference sequence). CDR3 length: 14 residues.